A single sample gave rise to the 9 T cell receptor beta chains below, sequenced in a study of regulatory T cells in long-lasting Graves disease listed by TCRdb under 2021. Library generation was performed with multiplex PCR. The run used an Illumina HiSeq 4000. TCR beta libraries were built with iRepertoire HTBI primers and Arm-PCR amplification of CDR3 regions. TCRdb trimmed the raw reads at Q25, called clones with MiXCR and kept productive beta chains. CDR3 protein duplicates are merged, each entry listing the most common genes and DNA. In this sample the table shows about 200,000 distinct CDR3 sequences, roughly 20% of which occur a single time. 10% to 15% of the sample rests with the top ten. The intended sense of this specimen's time point label: newly diagnosed GD, antithyroid drugs for less than 3 months. For both TCR sequencing and RNA sequencing, RNA was extracted from PBMCs using TRIzol.

These data also formed part of another study, on T cells in Graves' hyperthyroidism and ophthalmopathy.

The specimen comprised peripheral blood mononuclear cells (PBMCs), sampled at new diagnosis, from a patient treated with antithyroid drugs. The receptors come from a woman aged 25 to 39 with Graves disease. Donor details come from another sample of the same person, matched by shared clones.

This clonotype was recorded many times. Germline and junction disagree at one end, which may indicate a read error. The V gene is TRBV27, the J gene TRBJ2-1, with 11 bases identical to TRBD2. The CDR3 loop spans 15 amino acids. Germline-derived CDR1 and CDR2 are MNHEY and SMNVEV (reference sequence). The CDR3 reads CASSLIEDTSGRRVF. CDR3 coding DNA: TGTGCCAGCAGTTTGATTGAGGATACTAGCGGGAGAAGGGTCTTC.

This clonotype was seen a few times. The chain employs TRBV18 and TRBJ2-4; 10 bases line up with TRBD2. This CDR3 contains 16 residues. The junction had 8 bases not matched to a gene; V was cut back by 4 bases and J by 5 bases. In germline, CDR1 is KGHSH, CDR2 LQKENI. For the CDR3, the DNA is TGTGCCAGCTCACTCGGAGCGGGGGGGCGGCAAAACATTCAGTACTTC. Residues: CASSLGAGGRQNIQYF.

This clonotype was recorded at least ten times. In DNA, the CDR3 is TGTGCCAGCAGCCAAAGAGCGAACACCGGGGAGCTGTTTTTT. Translated: CASSQRANTGELFF. The chain links TRBV7-3 to TRBJ2-2; D remains unclear. Germline V lookup: CDR1 SGHTA, CDR2 FQGTGA. CDR3 length equals 14 residues. The ends were cut back, 5 bases at V and 0 bases at J, with 7 bases in the middle.

This clonotype showed up many times. The V gene is TRBV2, the J gene TRBJ1-1; possibly TRBD1 for D (6 bases). Germline values: CDR1 SNHLY, CDR2 FYNNEI. The CDR3 is 13 residues long. The ends were cut back, 7 bases at V and 6 bases at J, with 15 bases in the middle. CDR3 sequence reads: CASTGRGRAEAFF. CDR3 sequence (DNA): TGTGCCAGCACGGGACGGGGGCGCGCTGAAGCTTTCTTT.

The gene calls are TRBV2 and TRBJ2-5; D gene unclear. Germline CDR1 is SNHLY and CDR2 is FYNNEI. CDR3 size: 12 residues. V lost 2 bases and J lost 4, with 5 bases in between. CDR3 DNA: TGTGCCAGCAGTGAATTGGGAGAGACCCAGTACTTC. Its protein is CASSELGETQYF.

This clonotype came up many times. This may arise from a read error, as a much more abundant clone is one base away. The CDR3 region has the DNA TGTGCCAGCAGCCTACGCTCCTACAATGAGCAGTTCTTC. Residues: CASSLRSYNEQFF. The rearrangement joins TRBV7-6 to TRBJ2-1; no reliable D call. The CDR3 has 13 residues. V was shortened by 5 bases and J by 0 bases, with 5 bases between the two germline ends. Germline lookup yields CDR1 SGHVS and CDR2 FNYEAQ.

This clonotype was counted many times. The gene calls are TRBV29-1 and TRBJ1-1; unclear D gene. The ends were cut back, 2 bases at V and 4 bases at J, with 11 bases in the middle. CDR1 SQVTM and CDR2 ANQGSEA come from the germline V gene. This CDR3 spans 13 amino acids. The DNA of the CDR3 is TGCAGCGTTGAAAGAACCCGAGGCACTGAAGCTTTCTTT. Translation: CSVERTRGTEAFF.

The gene calls are TRBV7-9 and TRBJ2-1; the match to TRBD2 covers 10 bases. V shed 4 bases and J 8 bases; nucleotides not matched to a gene: 8. The CDR3 covers 15 residues. Per the germline V gene, CDR1 is SEHNR and CDR2 is FQNEAQ (reference sequence). CDR3 coding DNA: TGTGCCAGCAGCTCGAGCGGGAGGGTTCTCCATGAGCAGTTCTTC. It translates to CASSSSGRVLHEQFF.

Here the CDR3 reads CASSPSGTSGFTDTQYF. CDR3 in DNA: TGCGCCAGCAGCCCTAGCGGGACTAGCGGATTCACAGATACGCAGTATTTT. The chain joins TRBV5-1 to TRBJ2-3, with 11 bases identical to TRBD2. This CDR3 has 17 residues. J was trimmed by 2 bases and V by 4 bases; bases with no gene match: 9. Germline loops: CDR1 SGHRS, CDR2 YFSETQ.